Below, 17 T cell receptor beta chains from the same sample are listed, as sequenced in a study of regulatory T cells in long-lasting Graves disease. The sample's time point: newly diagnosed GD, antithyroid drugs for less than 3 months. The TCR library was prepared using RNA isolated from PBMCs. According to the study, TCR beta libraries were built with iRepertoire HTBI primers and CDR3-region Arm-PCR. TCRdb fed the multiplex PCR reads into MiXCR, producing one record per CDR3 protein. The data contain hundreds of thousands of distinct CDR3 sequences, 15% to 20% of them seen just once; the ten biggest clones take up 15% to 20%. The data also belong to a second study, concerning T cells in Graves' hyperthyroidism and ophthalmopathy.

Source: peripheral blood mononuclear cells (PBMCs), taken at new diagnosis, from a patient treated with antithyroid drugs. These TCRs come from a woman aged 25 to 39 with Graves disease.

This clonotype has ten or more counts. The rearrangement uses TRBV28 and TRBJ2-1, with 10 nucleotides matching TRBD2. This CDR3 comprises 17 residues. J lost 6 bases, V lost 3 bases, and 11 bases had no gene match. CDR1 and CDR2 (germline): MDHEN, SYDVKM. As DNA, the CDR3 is TGTGCCAGCAGTTTGGGCGGGACTAGCGCTCTCGGCAATGAGCAGTTCTTC. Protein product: CASSLGGTSALGNEQFF.

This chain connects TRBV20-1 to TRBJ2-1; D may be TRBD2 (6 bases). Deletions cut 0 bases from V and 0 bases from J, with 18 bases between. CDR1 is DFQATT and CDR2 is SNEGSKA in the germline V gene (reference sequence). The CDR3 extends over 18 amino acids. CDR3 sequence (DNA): TGCAGTGCTAGAGATCCTCGGGGAGCGGGTCCCTCCTACAATGAGCAGTTCTTC. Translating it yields CSARDPRGAGPSYNEQFF.

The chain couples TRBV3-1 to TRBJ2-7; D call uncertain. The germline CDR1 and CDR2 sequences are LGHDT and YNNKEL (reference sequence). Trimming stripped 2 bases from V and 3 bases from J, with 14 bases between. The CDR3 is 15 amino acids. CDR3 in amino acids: CASSQLDSTVYEQYF. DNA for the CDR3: TGTGCCAGCAGCCAACTCGATTCCACCGTCTACGAGCAGTACTTC.

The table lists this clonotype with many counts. CDR3 residues: CASSPKLVHTIYF. The CDR3 region has the DNA TGTGCCAGCAGTCCCAAGTTGGTGCACACCATATATTTT. The chain carries TRBV2 and TRBJ1-3; D is unclear. From germline, CDR1 is SNHLY and CDR2 FYNNEI. Trimming removed 5 bases from V and 8 bases from J, with 13 bases in between. CDR3 size: 13 residues. The variable domain in full, with the rest retrieved from reference TRBV2 and TRBJ1-3, is EPEVTQTPSHQVTQMGQEVILRCVPISNHLYFYWYRQILGQKVEFLVSFYNNEISEKSEIFDDQFSVERPDGSNFTLKIRSTKLEDSAMYFCASSPKLVHTIYFGEGSWLTVV.

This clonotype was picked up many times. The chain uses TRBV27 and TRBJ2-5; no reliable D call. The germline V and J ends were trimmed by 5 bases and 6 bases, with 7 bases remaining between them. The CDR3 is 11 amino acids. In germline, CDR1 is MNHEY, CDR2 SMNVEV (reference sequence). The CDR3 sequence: CASSHQKTQYF. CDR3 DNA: TGTGCCAGCAGTCACCAGAAGACCCAGTACTTC.

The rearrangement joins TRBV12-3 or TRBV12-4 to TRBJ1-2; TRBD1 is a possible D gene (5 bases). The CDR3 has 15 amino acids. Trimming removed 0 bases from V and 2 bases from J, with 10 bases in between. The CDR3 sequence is CASSLAGQGNYGYTF. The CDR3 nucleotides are TGTGCCAGCAGTTTAGCGGGCCAGGGCAACTATGGCTACACCTTC.

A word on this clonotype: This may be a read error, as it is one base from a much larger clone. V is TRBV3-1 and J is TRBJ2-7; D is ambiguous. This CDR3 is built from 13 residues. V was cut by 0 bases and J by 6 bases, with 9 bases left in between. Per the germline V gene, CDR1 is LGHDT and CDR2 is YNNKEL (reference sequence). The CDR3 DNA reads TGTGCCAGCAGCCAAGACACCCCGGGCGAGCAGTACTTC. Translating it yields CASSQDTPGEQYF.

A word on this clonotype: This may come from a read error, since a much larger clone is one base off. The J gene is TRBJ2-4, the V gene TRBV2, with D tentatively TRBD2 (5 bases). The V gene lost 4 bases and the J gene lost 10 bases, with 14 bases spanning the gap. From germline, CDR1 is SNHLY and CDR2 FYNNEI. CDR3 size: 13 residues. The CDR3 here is CASSGGQLEIQYF. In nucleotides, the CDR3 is TGTGCCAGCAGTGGCGGGCAGTTAGAAATTCAGTACTTC.

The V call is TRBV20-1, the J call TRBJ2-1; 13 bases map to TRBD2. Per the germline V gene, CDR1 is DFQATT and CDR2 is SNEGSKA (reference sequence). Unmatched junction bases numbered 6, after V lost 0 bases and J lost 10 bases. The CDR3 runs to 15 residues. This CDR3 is CSARERTSGSKEQFF. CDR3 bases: TGCAGTGCTAGAGAAAGGACTAGCGGGAGTAAAGAGCAGTTCTTC.

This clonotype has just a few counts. CDR3 in DNA: TGTGCCAGCAGTCATGTCTTCCCGGAGAACAATGAGCAGTTCTTC. Translated, it gives CASSHVFPENNEQFF. The rearrangement joins TRBV6-1 to TRBJ2-1, with D hard to call. Germline V gives CDR1 MNHNS, CDR2 SASEGT. This CDR3 is built from 15 residues. Trimming took off 5 bases at V and 5 bases at J, with 16 bases between the two ends.

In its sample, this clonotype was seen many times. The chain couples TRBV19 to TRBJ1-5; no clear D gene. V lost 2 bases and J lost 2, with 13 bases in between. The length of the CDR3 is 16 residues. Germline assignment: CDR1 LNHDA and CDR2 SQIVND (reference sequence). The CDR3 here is CASSIRRAGGNQPQHF. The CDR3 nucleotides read TGTGCCAGTAGTATAAGGAGGGCGGGCGGCAATCAGCCCCAGCATTTT. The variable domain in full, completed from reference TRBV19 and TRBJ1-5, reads DGGITQSPKYLFRKEGQNVTLSCEQNLNHDAMYWYRQDPGQGLRLIYYSQIVNDFQKGDIAEGYSVSREKKESFPLTVTSAQKNPTAFYLCASSIRRAGGNQPQHFGDGTRLSIL.

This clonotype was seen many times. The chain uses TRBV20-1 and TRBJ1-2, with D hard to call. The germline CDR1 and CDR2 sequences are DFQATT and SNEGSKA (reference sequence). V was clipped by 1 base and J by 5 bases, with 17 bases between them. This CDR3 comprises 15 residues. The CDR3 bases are TGCAGTGCTAGAGCTGACGGCCCCCTATTGTATGGCTACACCTTC. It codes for CSARADGPLLYGYTF.

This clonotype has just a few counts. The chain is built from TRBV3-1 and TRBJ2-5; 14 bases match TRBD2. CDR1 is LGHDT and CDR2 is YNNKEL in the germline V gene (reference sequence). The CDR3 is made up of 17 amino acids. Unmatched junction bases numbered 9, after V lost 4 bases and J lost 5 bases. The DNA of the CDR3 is TGTGCCAGCAGCCGCACCGGGACTAGCGGGAGAGGGGAGACCCAGTACTTC. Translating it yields CASSRTGTSGRGETQYF.

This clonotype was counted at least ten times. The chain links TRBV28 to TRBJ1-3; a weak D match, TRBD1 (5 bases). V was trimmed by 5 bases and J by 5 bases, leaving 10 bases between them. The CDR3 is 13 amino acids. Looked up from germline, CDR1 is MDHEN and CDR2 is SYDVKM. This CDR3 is CASSPRGRNTIYF. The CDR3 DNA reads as TGTGCCAGCAGTCCTAGGGGTCGAAACACCATATATTTT.

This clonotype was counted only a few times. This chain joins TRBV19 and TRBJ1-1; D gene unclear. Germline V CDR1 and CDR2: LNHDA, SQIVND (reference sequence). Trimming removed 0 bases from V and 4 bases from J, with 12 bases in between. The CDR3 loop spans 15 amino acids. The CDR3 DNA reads TGTGCCAGTAGTATAGATGGGAGGGCGGCCACTGAAGCTTTCTTT. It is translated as CASSIDGRAATEAFF.

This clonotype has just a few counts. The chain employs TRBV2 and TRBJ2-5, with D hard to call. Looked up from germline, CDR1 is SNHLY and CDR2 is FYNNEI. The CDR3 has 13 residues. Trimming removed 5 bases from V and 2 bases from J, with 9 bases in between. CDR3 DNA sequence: TGTGCCAGCAGTCCGGTGCGGCAAGAGACCCAGTACTTC. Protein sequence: CASSPVRQETQYF.

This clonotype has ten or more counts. In DNA, the CDR3 is TGTGCCAGCAGTGAAACGCAGCGGGGTTATAGCAATCAGCCCCAGCATTTT. Translation: CASSETQRGYSNQPQHF. The chain is built from TRBV6-2 or TRBV6-3 and TRBJ1-5; D gene unclear. The CDR3 consists of 17 residues. Looked up from germline, CDR1 is MNHEY and CDR2 is SVGEGT. Deletions cut 5 bases from V and 0 bases from J, with 17 bases between.